This entry concerns a single TCR beta chain. The entry originates in a study of T cells in Graves' hyperthyroidism and ophthalmopathy. Authors of the study amplified TCR beta CDR3 regions from RNA transcripts. Researchers ran a first-round RT-PCR on the TCR CDR3 using the HTBI primer set. TCRdb called the multiplex PCR reads again in MiXCR, with one record for every CDR3 protein. The repertoire includes hundreds of thousands of distinct CDR3 sequences, 13% of them detected once, and around a tenth sits in the top ten. Stable hyperthyroidism: no ophthalmopathy progression over 18 months of follow-up. Trimming took 3 bases from V and 6 from J, leaving 18 bases between them. Germline CDR1 is MNHEY and CDR2 is SMNVEV (reference sequence). The CDR3 is made up of 15 amino acids.

This TCR came from a woman between 18 and 29 years old with Graves' hyperthyroidism. The genes are TRBV27 and TRBJ2-7; possible D gene TRBD2, 6 bases. The sample was blood. CDR3 DNA sequence: TGTGCCAGCAGTTTCGTCCGGGCGGGGACCTGCGAGCAGTACTTC. This sequence encodes CASSFVRAGTCEQYF.